Each of the 21 T cell receptor beta chains below was sequenced from the same sample in a study of cytomegalovirus exposure and HLA in healthy donors. Both 60 Vbeta primers and 13 Jbeta primers went into the PCR. The assay was immunoSEQ multiplex PCR, and TCRdb's table has in-frame clones only and misses some. This sample yields about 150,000 clones, of which about 80% are seen a single time; about 4% belongs to the top ten. The sequenced sample was PBMCs. These receptors all stem from a woman in her forties in good health and CMV-seronegative.

V gene TRBV6-5 combines with J gene TRBJ2-3; 10 bases map to TRBD2. Germline CDR1 MNHEY, CDR2 SVGAGI. The CDR3 extends over 13 amino acids. J gave up 5 bases and V 6 bases, and 2 bases lay outside the gene matches. The CDR3 here is CASRLAGRDTQYF. The CDR3 DNA sequence: TGTGCCAGCAGACTAGCGGGGAGAGATACGCAGTATTTT.

The chain has TRBV7-6 and TRBJ2-1; perhaps TRBD1 as D (5 bases). The ends were cut back, 2 bases at V and 3 bases at J, with 11 bases in the middle. This CDR3 has 15 residues. Germline V gives CDR1 SGHVS, CDR2 FNYEAQ. Here the CDR3 reads CASSLSQQGYNEQFF. The CDR3, as DNA: TGTGCCAGCAGCTTATCTCAGCAGGGCTACAATGAGCAGTTCTTC.

The chain employs TRBV5-6 and TRBJ1-3, with 10 positions matching TRBD1. Germline V gives CDR1 SGHDT, CDR2 YYEEEE. There are 16 residues in the CDR3. V trimming: 3 bases; J trimming: 3 bases; junction bases outside the gene matches: 6. CDR3 nucleotide sequence: TGTGCCAGCAGCTGGGGGACAGGGGTAGATGGAAACACCATATATTTT. This codes for CASSWGTGVDGNTIYF.

The genes are TRBV10-3 and TRBJ2-1; 7 bases are shared with TRBD2. The CDR3 loop spans 14 amino acids. Germline V gives CDR1 ENHRY, CDR2 SYGVKD. Trimming took 5 bases from V and 10 from J; bases not matched to a gene: 11. CDR3 in amino acids: CAISPLSLAAEQFF. The CDR3 DNA follows: TGTGCCATCAGTCCCCTTTCGCTAGCGGCCGAGCAGTTCTTC.

The CDR3 DNA follows: TGCGCCAGCAGCCGCACTAGCGGGAGGGTAGGGACCCAGTACTTC. Translated: CASSRTSGRVGTQYF. V usage is TRBV4-1 and J usage is TRBJ2-5, with TRBD2 identical over 13 bases. Germline CDR1 is MGHRA and CDR2 is YSYEKL. V shed 4 bases, J shed 7 bases, and the junction held 6 bases outside the gene matches. This CDR3 is built from 15 residues.

The rearrangement uses TRBV27 and TRBJ1-2; TRBD1 agrees at 9 bases. The CDR3 totals 13 residues. Germline CDR1 is MNHEY and CDR2 is SMNVEV (reference sequence). Germline trimming cut 3 bases from V and 5 bases from J; bases unmatched to any gene: 1. CDR3 sequence reads: CASSLDRGYGYTF. The CDR3 nucleotides read TGTGCCAGCAGTTTGGACAGGGGATATGGCTACACCTTC.

The chain carries TRBV19 and TRBJ2-5; 9 nucleotides agree with TRBD2. CDR3 length: 16 residues. Germline V lookup: CDR1 LNHDA, CDR2 SQIVND (reference sequence). The V gene end was trimmed by 0 bases and the J gene end by 6 bases; junction bases not matched to a gene: 8. For the CDR3, the DNA is TGTGCCAGTAGTATAGATGTGAGTAGCGGGAGAAAGACCCAGTACTTC. Translated: CASSIDVSSGRKTQYF.

The V call is TRBV4-2, the J call TRBJ2-1; TRBD2 agrees at 11 bases. The V segment lost 1 base and the J segment 6 bases; nucleotides outside the gene matches: 5. CDR3 size: 16 residues. Germline lookup yields CDR1 LGHNA and CDR2 YNFKEQ. The CDR3 reads CASSQVPLAGANEQFF. CDR3 coding DNA: TGTGCCAGCAGCCAAGTTCCACTAGCGGGAGCCAATGAGCAGTTCTTC.

The V call is TRBV4-2, the J call TRBJ2-7, with D possibly being TRBD2 (5 bases). The CDR3 contains 14 residues. V was trimmed by 0 bases and J by 2 bases, leaving 8 bases between them. Germline V gives CDR1 LGHNA, CDR2 YNFKEQ. CDR3 bases: TGTGCCAGCAGCCAAGAGCTGCGGGCCTACGAGCAGTACTTC. Translation: CASSQELRAYEQYF.

This clone was detected only a few times. The chain has TRBV2 and TRBJ1-1; D ambiguous. The V and J ends lost 8 bases and 1 base respectively, with 8 bases between them. Per the germline V gene, CDR1 is SNHLY and CDR2 is FYNNEI. This CDR3 comprises 12 residues. The CDR3: CASGYRNTEAFF. CDR3 sequence (DNA): TGTGCCAGCGGGTACAGGAACACTGAAGCTTTCTTT.

The V gene is TRBV11-3, the J gene TRBJ2-1, with a possible D match to TRBD2 (6 bases). Looked up from germline, CDR1 is SGHNT and CDR2 is YENEEA. This CDR3 has 16 residues. Trimming shortened V by 0 bases and J by 2 bases, and 11 bases separated the two germline ends. CDR3 amino acids: CASSLDWREPYNEQFF. CDR3 nucleotides: TGTGCCAGCAGCTTAGATTGGCGGGAACCCTACAATGAGCAGTTCTTC.

V and J are TRBV29-1 and TRBJ2-1; no definite D call. This CDR3 spans 14 amino acids. The germline gives CDR1 SQVTM, CDR2 ANQGSEA. The V end was cut by 3 bases, the J end by 0 bases, with 9 bases between. CDR3 in amino acids: CSVDRSSSYNEQFF. As DNA, the CDR3 is TGCAGCGTTGACAGGTCGAGCTCCTACAATGAGCAGTTCTTC.

The rearrangement joins TRBV7-6 to TRBJ1-1; 8 nucleotides match TRBD1. CDR1 is SGHVS and CDR2 is FNYEAQ in the germline V gene. This CDR3 region has 15 residues. After removal of 1 base from V and 1 base from J, the junction contained 2 bases not matched to a gene. The CDR3 reads CASSLEDRGNTEAFF. The CDR3 DNA is TGTGCCAGCAGCTTAGAAGACAGGGGGAACACTGAAGCTTTCTTT.

V is TRBV27 and J is TRBJ2-5, with 7 positions matching TRBD1. The germline CDR1 and CDR2 sequences are MNHEY and SMNVEV (reference sequence). The trim removed 4 bases at V and 2 bases at J, leaving 10 bases unmatched. This CDR3 is built from 16 residues. In DNA form, the CDR3 reads TGTGCCAGCAGTTCCCTCCGACAGGGTAAACAAGAGACCCAGTACTTC. Translated, it gives CASSSLRQGKQETQYF.

This chain joins TRBV10-3 and TRBJ1-3; D gene uncertain. Trimming removed 0 bases at V and 4 bases at J, with 4 bases between. Looked up from germline, CDR1 is ENHRY and CDR2 is SYGVKD. The CDR3 is 13 residues long. CDR3 amino acids: CAISESEGNTIYF. CDR3 coding DNA: TGTGCCATCAGTGAGTCAGAGGGAAACACCATATATTTT.

In this sample, this clone turned up a few times. The V and J genes are TRBV11-3 and TRBJ2-7; TRBD2 is a possible D gene (7 bases). Trimming stripped 3 bases from V and 3 bases from J, with 15 bases between. Germline CDR1 and CDR2: SGHNT and YENEEA. The CDR3 totals 15 residues. As DNA, the CDR3 is TGTGCCAGCAGCTTCCCTGCGCGGGGGCTCTACGAGCAGTACTTC. This encodes CASSFPARGLYEQYF.

The CDR3 sequence is CAWSQGIVYEQYF. The CDR3, as DNA: TGTGCCTGGAGTCAGGGGATAGTCTACGAGCAGTACTTC. The genes are TRBV30 and TRBJ2-7; D is possibly TRBD1 (6 bases). The CDR3 has 13 residues. Trimming shortened V by 2 bases and J by 3 bases, and 11 bases separated the two germline ends. From germline, CDR1 is GTSNPN and CDR2 SVGIG (reference sequence).

As for this clone: Other nucleotide sequences from this sample produce the same CDR3. The chain is built from TRBV5-6 and TRBJ2-7, with TRBD1 matching 7 bases. This CDR3 is 14 amino acids long. CDR1 and CDR2 from the germline V gene are SGHDT and YYEEEE. Trimming cost V 0 bases and J 4 bases; bases outside gene matches: 4. This CDR3 is CASSLGQGRYEQYF. In DNA form, the CDR3 reads TGTGCCAGCAGCTTGGGACAGGGAAGGTACGAGCAGTACTTC.

The gene calls are TRBV6-1 and TRBJ2-7; D is perhaps TRBD1 (5 bases). CDR1 and CDR2 (germline): MNHNS, SASEGT. Trimming stripped 7 bases from V and 7 bases from J, with 23 bases between. The CDR3 is 15 amino acids. The CDR3 reads CASTQGSPLLGEQYF. The CDR3, as DNA: TGTGCCAGCACCCAGGGTTCCCCTCTCTTGGGGGAGCAGTACTTC.

V is TRBV19 and J is TRBJ2-7; D possibly corresponds to TRBD2 (7 bases). CDR1 LNHDA and CDR2 SQIVND come from the germline V gene (reference sequence). This CDR3 is 14 amino acids long. Trimming pared 7 bases from V and 4 bases from J, leaving 17 bases between. This chain's CDR3 is CASTSGRGMYEQYF. CDR3 nucleotide sequence: TGTGCCAGTACCTCGGGGAGGGGGATGTACGAGCAGTACTTC.

This chain links TRBV6-5 with TRBJ1-6, with 9 bases fitting TRBD1. The trim removed 10 bases at V and 8 bases at J, leaving 12 bases unmatched. Germline CDR1 reads MNHEY; CDR2 reads SVGAGI. The CDR3 length is 15 residues. The DNA for the CDR3 is TGTGCCACCGGAGCCGGGACAGGGCTATATTCACCCCTCCACTTT. Protein: CATGAGTGLYSPLHF.